The 23 T cell receptor beta chains below were found in one sample sequenced in a study of Graves' ophthalmopathy and Graves' hyperthyroidism. TCR beta CDR3 amplification used RNA transcripts. The first-round RT-PCR employed HTBI primers together with the Qiagen OneStep RT-PCR kit. A multiplex PCR was then performed as the second round. One entry per CDR3 protein, called by TCRdb with MiXCR from the multiplex PCR reads. Of about 500,000 distinct CDR3 sequences in the sample, less than 45% were seen once. The sample was peripheral blood or thyroid tissue (not recorded which). The receptors here all came from an adult man with Graves' hyperthyroidism.

This clonotype was observed many times. The chain couples TRBV27 to TRBJ1-6; possibly TRBD1 for D (5 bases). This CDR3 has 12 residues. The germline V gene encodes CDR1 MNHEY and CDR2 SMNVEV (reference sequence). Trimming took off 2 bases at V and 13 bases at J, with 9 bases between the two ends. In DNA, the CDR3 is TGTGCCAGCAGTTTAACAGGCTTTCCCCTCCACTTT. This gives the protein CASSLTGFPLHF.

This clonotype came up a few times. V gene TRBV27 combines with J gene TRBJ1-5; no firm D call. This CDR3 region has 13 residues. Per the germline V gene, CDR1 is MNHEY and CDR2 is SMNVEV (reference sequence). Trimming removed 0 bases at V and 4 bases at J, with 4 bases between. The CDR3 DNA reads TGTGCCAGCAGTTTATCAGAAAATCAGCCCCAGCATTTT. Translated: CASSLSENQPQHF.

Written as DNA, the CDR3 is TGTGCCAGCAGTGAAAATGCAGTAGCAGCCTACGAGCAGTACTTC. This encodes CASSENAVAAYEQYF. V is TRBV2 and J is TRBJ2-7; unclear D gene. The CDR3 totals 15 residues. V lost 2 bases and J 2 bases, leaving 13 bases between the germline ends. Germline CDR1 reads SNHLY; CDR2 reads FYNNEI.

To note about this clonotype: A read error may explain this, as a much larger clone is one base away. This chain connects TRBV19 to TRBJ2-2; D is perhaps TRBD1 (5 bases). The length of the CDR3 is 13 residues. V was pared by 7 bases and J by 6 bases, with 12 bases between. CDR1 is LNHDA and CDR2 is SQIVND in the germline V gene (reference sequence). CDR3 amino acids: CASTLTGPGELFF. In DNA form, the CDR3 reads TGTGCCAGTACCTTAACAGGTCCCGGGGAGCTGTTTTTT.

This clonotype turned up a few times. V usage is TRBV20-1 and J usage is TRBJ2-3; D may be TRBD2 (6 bases). The germline gives CDR1 DFQATT, CDR2 SNEGSKA (reference sequence). The length of the CDR3 is 14 residues. V was shortened by 2 bases and J by 3 bases, with 12 bases between the two germline ends. CDR3 DNA sequence: TGCAGTGCTAGACCCAGCCTAGCGACAGATACGCAGTATTTT. Protein: CSARPSLATDTQYF.

The chain joins TRBV29-1 to TRBJ2-5; D tentatively fits TRBD1 or TRBD2 (5 bases each). Trimming removed 4 bases from V and 3 bases from J, with 12 bases in between. From germline, CDR1 is SQVTM and CDR2 ANQGSEA. This CDR3 has 13 amino acids. The CDR3 nucleotides are TGCAGCGTTGGGAACTGGGACGAAGAGACCCAGTACTTC. As protein: CSVGNWDEETQYF.

This clonotype was picked up many times. The chain is built from TRBV10-3 and TRBJ2-7; 9 bases fit TRBD1. Germline loops: CDR1 ENHRY, CDR2 SYGVKD. The CDR3 spans 15 residues. Losses at the gene ends were 0 bases for V and 7 bases for J; bases not matched to a gene: 7. The CDR3 is CAISESGQGLGEQYF. The CDR3 nucleotides are TGTGCCATCAGTGAGTCTGGACAGGGGTTGGGGGAGCAGTACTTC.

Only a few counts were recorded for this clonotype. V is TRBV27 and J is TRBJ1-5; D gene unclear. With 2 bases removed from V and 9 bases from J, the gap between germline ends came to 11 bases. Germline lookup yields CDR1 MNHEY and CDR2 SMNVEV (reference sequence). The CDR3 has 13 amino acids. CDR3 in DNA: TGTGCCAGCAGTTTAAGGGAGGTTGGGCCCCAGCATTTT. Translation gives CASSLREVGPQHF.

This clonotype has only a few counts. V is TRBV7-9 and J is TRBJ2-3, with D possibly being TRBD2 (5 bases). The CDR3 runs 13 residues. The V gene lost 0 bases and the J gene lost 6 bases, with 7 bases spanning the gap. Germline loops: CDR1 SEHNR, CDR2 FQNEAQ (reference sequence). CDR3 nucleotide sequence: TGTGCCAGCAGCTTAGCGGGAGTTGATACGCAGTATTTT. Residues: CASSLAGVDTQYF.

A remark on this clonotype: The junction shows a germline mismatch at one end, possibly a read error. The chain uses TRBV10-3 and TRBJ1-5; D gene uncertain. Germline V gene sequence: CDR1 ENHRY, CDR2 SYGVKD. CDR3 size: 20 residues. The CDR3 here is CASSEARTFISGAKNQPQHF. In nucleotides, the CDR3 is TGTGCCAGCAGTGAAGCAAGGACTTTCATATCGGGAGCTAAAAATCAGCCCCAGCATTTT.

The CDR3 DNA sequence: TGCAGTGCTAGGAGGGCCGGGACCCAGTACTTC. It translates to CSARRAGTQYF. This chain connects TRBV20-1 to TRBJ2-5; weak D call: TRBD2 (5 bases). Germline values: CDR1 DFQATT, CDR2 SNEGSKA (reference sequence). The CDR3 has 11 amino acids. V was clipped by 3 bases and J by 7 bases, with 9 bases between them.

The chain carries TRBV7-8 and TRBJ1-6; TRBD1 might be the D (5 bases). The CDR3 is made up of 14 amino acids. Trimming took 6 bases from V and 7 from J, leaving 13 bases between them. CDR1 and CDR2 from the germline V gene are SGHVS and FQNEAQ. CDR3 region: CASSRGQENSPLHF. The CDR3 DNA reads as TGTGCCAGCAGTCGAGGACAAGAAAATTCACCCCTCCACTTT.

This clonotype was seen ten or more times. The genes are TRBV4-1 and TRBJ1-2, with D tentatively TRBD1 (6 bases). The ends were cut back, 0 bases at V and 3 bases at J, with 14 bases in the middle. The CDR3 loop spans 16 amino acids. CDR1 is MGHRA and CDR2 is YSYEKL in the germline V gene. CDR3 DNA: TGCGCCAGCAGCCAAGAAGGCCAGGGGTCCTACTATGGCTACACCTTC. Translating gives CASSQEGQGSYYGYTF.

This rearrangement joins TRBV5-1 to TRBJ1-2; the match to TRBD1 covers 10 bases. Germline V gene lookup returns CDR1 SGHRS and CDR2 YFSETQ. V shed 4 bases, J shed 4 bases, and the junction held 19 bases outside the gene matches. CDR3 size: 19 residues. In nucleotides, the CDR3 is TGCGCCAGCAGCCCGGACGGGACTAGCTCCGGGACAGGGGTCTATGGCTACACCTTC. Amino acids: CASSPDGTSSGTGVYGYTF. The variable domain in full, completed from reference TRBV5-1 and TRBJ1-2, reads KAGVTQTPRYLIKTRGQQVTLSCSPISGHRSVSWYQQTPGQGLQFLFEYFSETQRNKGNFPGRFSGRQFSNSRSEMNVSTLELGDSALYLCASSPDGTSSGTGVYGYTFGSGTRLTVV.

Points on this clonotype: A much larger clone differs by one base, so this may be a read error. The chain has TRBV12-3 or TRBV12-4 and TRBJ2-7; 11 nucleotides match TRBD2. This CDR3 contains 15 residues. V lost 8 bases and J lost 2; bases outside the gene matches: 8. The DNA of the CDR3 is TGTGCCAGCCGCACTAGCGGGGGATCCCCCTACGAGCAGTACTTC. Translating gives CASRTSGGSPYEQYF.

The chain recombines TRBV7-9 with TRBJ1-1; D possibly corresponds to TRBD1 (5 bases). The CDR3 is 13 residues long. Deletions cut 5 bases from V and 7 bases from J, with 14 bases between. CDR1 is SEHNR and CDR2 is FQNEAQ in the germline V gene (reference sequence). The chain's CDR3 is CASSLRGYNEAFF. The CDR3 region has the DNA TGTGCCAGCAGCCTAAGGGGCTACAATGAAGCTTTCTTT. Supplemented by reference TRBV7-9 and TRBJ1-1, the full variable domain reads DTGVSQNPRHKITKRGQNVTFRCDPISEHNRLYWYRQTLGQGPEFLTYFQNEAQLEKSRLLSDRFSAERPKGSFSTLEIQRTEQGDSAMYLCASSLRGYNEAFFGQGTRLTVV.

The chain combines TRBV29-1 with TRBJ2-7; tentative D call: TRBD2 (6 bases). Germline V gene lookup returns CDR1 SQVTM and CDR2 ANQGSEA. V was pared by 7 bases and J by 7 bases, with 20 bases between. The CDR3 sequence is 13 residues long. CDR3 nucleotide sequence: TGCAGCGCCGGCGTGACGGGAGCAAGGGAGCAGTACTTC. Its translation is CSAGVTGAREQYF.

There are many counts of this clonotype. The chain combines TRBV7-2 with TRBJ1-3; D not resolved. CDR3 length: 17 residues. V was clipped by 4 bases and J by 0 bases, with 16 bases between them. Germline CDR1 SGHTA, CDR2 FQGNSA. CDR3 protein: CASSSGVGFRSGNTIYF. The CDR3 DNA sequence: TGTGCCAGCAGCTCAGGTGTAGGATTTCGCTCTGGAAACACCATATATTTT.

This clonotype was found many times. This chain links TRBV29-1 with TRBJ2-2; TRBD2 is a possible D gene (6 bases). Germline V gene data show CDR1 as SQVTM and CDR2 as ANQGSEA. The length of the CDR3 is 13 residues. V gave up 7 bases and J gave up 4 bases, with 13 bases separating them. CDR3 bases: TGCAGCGCCCGGGAGACTAGCACCGGGGAGCTGTTTTTT. Protein: CSARETSTGELFF.

This clonotype was observed many times. This chain joins TRBV5-1 and TRBJ1-2; 8 nucleotides line up with TRBD1. The junction had 4 bases not matched to a gene; V was cut back by 4 bases and J by 8 bases. The CDR3 covers 12 residues. Germline V lookup: CDR1 SGHRS, CDR2 YFSETQ. This CDR3 reads CASSRTGFGYTF. The CDR3 nucleotides are TGCGCCAGCAGCCGGACAGGGTTCGGCTACACCTTC.

This clonotype was found a few times. V is TRBV29-1 and J is TRBJ2-3; the match to TRBD2 covers 9 bases. Germline-derived CDR1 and CDR2 are SQVTM and ANQGSEA. J lost 0 bases, V lost 7 bases, and 8 bases had no gene match. CDR3 size: 15 residues. CDR3 loop: CSGKTSGSSTDTQYF. Written as DNA, the CDR3 is TGCAGCGGAAAGACTAGCGGATCTAGCACAGATACGCAGTATTTT.

CDR3 nucleotide sequence: TGTGCCAGCACCGTCGCCGGGACAGGTGGGGAGCAGTACTTC. Translated, it gives CASTVAGTGGEQYF. The chain employs TRBV25-1 and TRBJ2-7; 8 nucleotides align to TRBD1. Germline loops: CDR1 MGHDK, CDR2 SYGVNS. The CDR3 consists of 14 residues. V was clipped by 7 bases and J by 7 bases; unmatched bases: 12.

This clonotype appeared once. A much larger clone differs by one base, so this may be a read error. V gene TRBV7-2 combines with J gene TRBJ2-7; 9 bases fit TRBD2. V shed 5 bases and J 3 bases; nucleotides not matched to a gene: 14. The CDR3 has 17 residues. Germline-derived CDR1 and CDR2 are SGHTA and FQGNSA. CDR3 coding DNA: TGTGCCAGCAGCCTCACCCGGGAAGCGGGGGGCAACTACGAGCAGTACTTC. Residues: CASSLTREAGGNYEQYF.